The subject of this entry is one T cell receptor (beta chain). Relative to the germline gene, one junction end is altered; a read error may explain this. One entry per CDR3 protein, called by TCRdb with MiXCR from the RT-PCR reads. The sample lists about 700,000 distinct CDR3 sequences; 14% were seen once. Sequenced material: memory CD4+ T cells from blood. The source is a female donor in good health, serving as a healthy control.

The chain's CDR3 is CASSLNFGYTF. The CDR3 nucleotides read TGTGCCAGCAGCTTAAACTTTGGCTACACCTTC. This sequence joins TRBV7-9 and TRBJ1-2; unclear D gene. The CDR3 contains 11 residues. CDR1 and CDR2 (germline): SEHNR, FQNEAQ (reference sequence).